The next 26 T cell receptor beta chains were all read from a single sample in a study of T-cell memory formation after mild COVID-19. TCRdb ran MiXCR on the 5' RACE reads and lists one entry per CDR3 protein. The sample consists of about 110,000 distinct CDR3 sequences, around 11% of them appearing once. Input material: PBMCs or a T cell subset sorted from them (not recorded which). The source of these receptors is an adult woman who had mild COVID-19 (a few samples of this study predate the infection). Cell type and time point are not known.

This chain connects TRBV5-5 to TRBJ1-2; no firm D call. CDR1 SGHKS and CDR2 YYEKEE come from the germline V gene (reference sequence). Trimming shortened V by 4 bases and J by 6 bases, and 10 bases separated the two germline ends. This CDR3 has 12 residues. DNA of the CDR3: TGTGCCAGCAGCCCCAATCAGGATGGCTACACCTTC. Residues: CASSPNQDGYTF.

To note about this clonotype: Mismatch with germline at one junction end may stem from a read error. The V gene is TRBV7-9, the J gene TRBJ2-3, with TRBD2 as a possible D gene (6 bases). Germline CDR1 reads SEHNR; CDR2 reads FQNEAQ (reference sequence). The CDR3 is 17 residues long. The CDR3 coding sequence is TGTGACAGCAGCTTAGGGATCCGGGAGTCTCCCCCAGATACGCAGTATTTT. Amino acids: CDSSLGIRESPPDTQYF. Full variable domain (missing parts from reference TRBV7-9 and TRBJ2-3): DTGVSQNPRHKITKRGQNVTFRCDPISEHNRLYWYRQTLGQGPEFLTYFQNEAQLEKSRLLSDRFSAERPKGSFSTLEIQRTEQGDSAMYLCDSSLGIRESPPDTQYFGPGTRLTVL.

V is TRBV12-3 or TRBV12-4 and J is TRBJ1-2; D remains ambiguous. The CDR3 spans 16 residues. V was clipped by 3 bases and J by 2 bases, with 16 bases between them. For the CDR3, the DNA is TGTGCCAGCAGTTTTGCCGAAGGGTTATACAACTATGGCTACACCTTC. Protein product: CASSFAEGLYNYGYTF.

This clonotype was seen a few times. This chain links TRBV11-2 with TRBJ1-1, with unresolved D. The V gene's germline CDR1 is SGHAT and CDR2 FQNNGV. The CDR3 is 14 amino acids. Trimming stripped 3 bases from V and 4 bases from J, with 12 bases between. The CDR3 loop is CASSFPFRVTEAFF. The CDR3 nucleotides read TGTGCCAGCAGCTTTCCTTTTCGCGTCACTGAAGCTTTCTTT.

As to this clonotype: A much larger clone lies a single base off, so this may be a read error. The chain recombines TRBV7-9 with TRBJ2-1; 7 bases are a match to TRBD1. The length of the CDR3 is 13 residues. Germline loops: CDR1 SEHNR, CDR2 FQNEAQ (reference sequence). The CDR3 DNA follows: TGTGCCAGCAGCTTATACAGGGGAAATGATCAGTTCTTC. This encodes CASSLYRGNDQFF.

This clonotype rates as medium-sized. The chain combines TRBV5-6 with TRBJ2-7; 12 nucleotides line up with TRBD2. This CDR3 has 16 amino acids. V gave up 4 bases and J gave up 3 bases; unmatched junction bases: 8. The germline V gene has CDR1 SGHDT and CDR2 YYEEEE. The CDR3 nucleotides are TGTGCCAGCAGCGGGGGACTAGCGGGTCGCTTCTACGAGCAGTACTTC. Translation gives CASSGGLAGRFYEQYF.

A few counts support this clonotype. The rearrangement joins TRBV4-1 to TRBJ2-7; TRBD2 is a possible D gene (6 bases). Germline loops: CDR1 MGHRA, CDR2 YSYEKL. The CDR3 totals 15 residues. The V gene lost 4 bases and the J gene lost 7 bases, with 20 bases spanning the gap. CDR3 sequence (DNA): TGCGCCAGCAGCCCTCAACCGGGAGTCCCGCGAGAGCAGTACTTC. It is translated as CASSPQPGVPREQYF.

A few counts support this clonotype. The V call is TRBV27, the J call TRBJ2-7; possible D gene TRBD1, 5 bases. The CDR3 is 14 residues long. Germline values: CDR1 MNHEY, CDR2 SMNVEV (reference sequence). V gave up 3 bases and J gave up 3 bases, with 12 bases separating them. The CDR3 DNA is TGTGCCAGCAGTTTCAAGACAGCCTACTACGAGCAGTACTTC. Encoded protein: CASSFKTAYYEQYF.

This clonotype was observed at least ten times. The gene calls are TRBV7-6 and TRBJ2-1, with 9 bases fitting TRBD2. The germline V gene has CDR1 SGHVS and CDR2 FNYEAQ. Unmatched junction bases numbered 10, after V lost 5 bases and J lost 2 bases. The CDR3 loop spans 17 amino acids. CDR3 sequence: CASSLGGGGAPYNEQFF. The CDR3 nucleotides read TGTGCCAGCAGCCTAGGGGGCGGGGGGGCCCCCTACAATGAGCAGTTCTTC.

The rearrangement joins TRBV6-2 or TRBV6-3 to TRBJ1-5; 9 bases align to TRBD1. Germline CDR1 MNHEY, CDR2 SVGEGT. This CDR3 is 18 amino acids long. The V segment lost 4 bases and the J segment 3 bases; nucleotides outside the gene matches: 13. The CDR3 loop reads CASSWDRVRESNNQPQHF. The CDR3 nucleotides read TGTGCCAGCAGTTGGGACAGGGTGAGGGAGAGTAACAATCAGCCCCAGCATTTT.

In this sample, this clonotype turned up many times. The V and J genes are TRBV11-2 and TRBJ2-1; 7 nucleotides match TRBD1. The germline CDR1 and CDR2 sequences are SGHAT and FQNNGV. The CDR3 contains 16 residues. V dropped 0 bases and J dropped 8; count of bases not matched to a gene: 10. This CDR3 is CASSLEVTGVKDEQFF. CDR3 coding DNA: TGTGCCAGCAGCTTAGAGGTCACAGGGGTTAAAGATGAGCAGTTCTTC.

This clonotype was seen at least ten times. The chain carries TRBV20-1 and TRBJ2-5; D not resolved. The V and J ends lost 1 base and 1 base respectively, with 10 bases between them. The CDR3 has 14 residues. CDR1 is DFQATT and CDR2 is SNEGSKA in the germline V gene (reference sequence). CDR3 protein: CSARVGLPQETQYF. The CDR3 region has the DNA TGCAGTGCTAGAGTGGGCCTCCCCCAAGAGACCCAGTACTTC.

This chain connects TRBV27 to TRBJ2-3; 9 bases agree with TRBD2. V lost 6 bases and J lost 4; bases outside the gene matches: 11. Germline V CDR1 and CDR2: MNHEY, SMNVEV (reference sequence). This CDR3 comprises 16 residues. Here the CDR3 DNA reads TGTGCCAGCAGCCAAGGTAGCGGGAGTATGGCAGATACGCAGTATTTT. Protein sequence: CASSQGSGSMADTQYF.

The chain combines TRBV4-2 with TRBJ2-5; D possibly uses TRBD1 or TRBD2 (5 bases each). There are 16 residues in the CDR3. Deletions cut 4 bases from V and 5 bases from J, with 20 bases between. Germline-derived CDR1 and CDR2 are LGHNA and YNFKEQ. The CDR3 sequence is CASSPMGEGVGETQYF. The CDR3 DNA follows: TGTGCCAGCAGCCCTATGGGGGAAGGGGTCGGGGAGACCCAGTACTTC.

This clonotype was picked up a small number of times. The rearrangement links TRBV27 to TRBJ2-7, with TRBD1 as a possible D gene (6 bases). CDR3 length equals 14 residues. V was clipped by 5 bases and J by 2 bases, with 13 bases between them. Germline V CDR1 and CDR2: MNHEY, SMNVEV (reference sequence). The CDR3 nucleotides are TGTGCCAGCAGTCCCCGGGACACCCCCTACGAGCAGTACTTC. Its protein product is CASSPRDTPYEQYF.

The table lists this clonotype with a few counts. This chain joins TRBV7-6 and TRBJ2-7; D remains unclear. Per germline, CDR1 SGHVS and CDR2 FNYEAQ. V was trimmed by 1 base and J by 2 bases, leaving 9 bases between them. This CDR3 is 14 amino acids long. CDR3 sequence reads: CASSLDHGTYEQYF. DNA for the CDR3: TGTGCCAGCAGCTTAGATCACGGAACCTACGAGCAGTACTTC.

This chain connects TRBV9 to TRBJ2-5, with D perhaps TRBD2 (5 bases). The germline CDR1 and CDR2 sequences are SGDLS and YYNGEE. This CDR3 has 15 amino acids. Trimming took off 2 bases at V and 5 bases at J, with 16 bases between the two ends. The CDR3 sequence is CASSVEGVGWETQYF. The DNA for the CDR3 is TGTGCCAGCAGCGTCGAGGGAGTGGGATGGGAGACCCAGTACTTC.

The chain joins TRBV4-2 to TRBJ2-1, with D perhaps matching TRBD2 (6 bases). Germline assignment: CDR1 LGHNA and CDR2 YNFKEQ. Trimming removed 0 bases from V and 8 bases from J, with 17 bases in between. This CDR3 region has 16 residues. CDR3 sequence (DNA): TGTGCCAGCAGCCAAGATTGGCCCGGGGGTGGCGATGAGCAGTTCTTC. It translates to CASSQDWPGGGDEQFF.

This clonotype was counted a few times. The J gene is TRBJ2-7, the V gene TRBV7-6; D gene unclear. Germline values: CDR1 SGHVS, CDR2 FNYEAQ. This CDR3 region has 15 residues. V lost 1 base to trimming and J lost 2 bases, with 12 bases between them. The CDR3 sequence: CASSLGLGGTYEQYF. CDR3 nucleotide sequence: TGTGCCAGCAGCTTAGGTCTCGGCGGAACCTACGAGCAGTACTTC.

The rearrangement uses TRBV4-1 and TRBJ2-5; D is unresolved. Germline V gene data show CDR1 as MGHRA and CDR2 as YSYEKL. The CDR3 extends over 15 amino acids. Trimming took 5 bases from V and 2 from J, leaving 15 bases between them. CDR3 sequence (DNA): TGCGCCAGCAGCGTCTACGTGATGGAGCAAGAGACCCAGTACTTC. Its translation: CASSVYVMEQETQYF.

This clonotype was counted only a few times. This rearrangement joins TRBV12-3 or TRBV12-4 to TRBJ1-1; 7 positions match TRBD1. The CDR3 runs to 13 residues. After removal of 7 bases from V and 7 bases from J, the junction contained 9 bases not matched to a gene. The CDR3 bases are TGTGCCAGCACCTTGGACAGGACGATTGAAGCTTTCTTT. Protein sequence: CASTLDRTIEAFF.

This clonotype showed up many times. The chain employs TRBV7-9 and TRBJ2-4, with 7 bases fitting TRBD2. The junction had 12 bases not matched to a gene; V was cut back by 4 bases and J by 3 bases. CDR3 length equals 17 residues. CDR1 and CDR2 from the germline V gene are SEHNR and FQNEAQ (reference sequence). CDR3 amino acids: CASSSLSGDVGKNIQYF. CDR3 DNA: TGTGCCAGCAGCTCCCTCAGCGGGGACGTGGGCAAAAACATTCAGTACTTC.

This clonotype was counted between two and nine times. The chain's CDR3 is CASSKGGPTNYEQYF. The CDR3 region has the DNA TGTGCCAGCAGCAAAGGGGGGCCGACTAACTACGAGCAGTACTTC. The rearrangement uses TRBV14 and TRBJ2-7; D may be TRBD1 or TRBD2 (6 bases each). Trimming shortened V by 5 bases and J by 3 bases, and 17 bases separated the two germline ends. Germline lookup yields CDR1 SGHDN and CDR2 FVKESK. This CDR3 region has 15 residues.

This clonotype appeared a few times. The gene calls are TRBV5-1 and TRBJ1-5; D ambiguous. Trimming pared 5 bases from V and 11 bases from J, leaving 8 bases between. The CDR3 loop spans 10 amino acids. Germline lookup yields CDR1 SGHRS and CDR2 YFSETQ. The CDR3: CASSCRSQHF. Written as DNA, the CDR3 is TGCGCCAGCAGTTGCAGGTCCCAGCATTTT. Supplemented by reference TRBV5-1 and TRBJ1-5, the full variable domain reads KAGVTQTPRYLIKTRGQQVTLSCSPISGHRSVSWYQQTPGQGLQFLFEYFSETQRNKGNFPGRFSGRQFSNSRSEMNVSTLELGDSALYLCASSCRSQHFGDGTRLSIL.

The rearrangement joins TRBV12-3 or TRBV12-4 to TRBJ2-1; 12 positions match TRBD1. After removal of 3 bases from V and 9 bases from J, the junction contained 9 bases not matched to a gene. The CDR3 extends over 16 amino acids. The DNA for the CDR3 is TGTGCCAGCAGTTTTCCGGGACAGGGGGCTGAGGGTGAGCAGTTCTTC. It yields the protein CASSFPGQGAEGEQFF.

This clonotype was detected many times. V and J are TRBV6-5 and TRBJ2-7; a possible D gene is TRBD1 (6 bases). Germline lookup yields CDR1 MNHEY and CDR2 SVGAGI. V was cut by 5 bases and J by 6 bases, with 11 bases left in between. The CDR3 totals 12 residues. The CDR3 loop reads CASSRGSGEQYF. CDR3 nucleotides: TGTGCCAGCAGTAGGGGGTCAGGCGAGCAGTACTTC.